The rows below give T cell receptor beta chains drawn from one sample of a study of graft-versus-host responses after intestinal transplantation. Assay used: immunoSEQ multiplex PCR; TCRdb lists only in-frame clones, some missing. Of tens of thousands of clones in the sample, roughly 90% were seen once. The sequenced sample was ileum tissue, obtained roughly 390 days after transplant. The receptors shown here come from a human patient who received an intestinal transplant, so some T cells may come from the graft donor. Both conserved end residues are part of each CDR3. Each record gives: V gene, D gene, J gene, clone size, CDR3 protein, CDR3 DNA. The D gene is left open where the match is weak. Only part of the rows carry a size: once, few, many, or a class if the clone is expanded.

TRBV6-5	NA	TRBJ2-2	NA	CASSYSTGELFF	TGTGCCAGCAGTTACTCCACCGGGGAGCTGTTTTTT
TRBV13	NA	TRBJ2-7	NA	CASSLQAGEQYF	TGTGCCAGCAGCTTACAGGCGGGGGAGCAGTACTTC
TRBV29-1	NA	TRBJ2-7	once	CSVEIENSYEQYF	TGCAGCGTTGAGATTGAAAACTCCTACGAGCAGTACTTC
TRBV7-9	TRBD1	TRBJ2-7	few	CASSHPTGANEQYF	TGTGCCAGCAGCCACCCTACAGGGGCGAACGAGCAGTACTTC
TRBV7-3	NA	TRBJ2-2	NA	CASGLLNTGELFF	TGTGCCAGCGGACTATTGAACACCGGGGAGCTGTTTTTT
TRBV7-3	NA	TRBJ2-3	NA	CASSLTLVDTQYF	TGTGCCAGCAGCTTAACCCTAGTCGATACGCAGTATTTT
TRBV28	NA	TRBJ1-5	NA	CASSPRIQSNQPQHF	TGTGCCAGCAGCCCACGGATCCAAAGCAATCAGCCCCAGCATTTT
TRBV6-1	TRBD2	TRBJ2-1	NA	CASNGRGPYNEQFF	TGTGCCAGCAATGGGAGGGGACCCTACAATGAGCAGTTCTTC
TRBV5-4	NA	TRBJ1-2	NA	CASSWARGPNYGYTF	TGTGCCAGCAGCTGGGCGAGGGGCCCTAACTATGGCTACACCTTC
TRBV7-3	NA	TRBJ2-3	NA	CASSSSGPFTDTQYF	TGTGCCAGCAGCTCCAGCGGGCCCTTCACAGATACGCAGTATTTT
TRBV4-1	NA	TRBJ1-4	few	CASSQDPTPLEKLFF	TGCGCCAGCAGCCAAGACCCTACACCCCTTGAAAAACTGTTTTTT
TRBV10-3	TRBD1	TRBJ1-3	NA	CAISWDRVSGNTIYF	TGTGCCATCAGTTGGGACAGGGTCTCTGGAAACACCATATATTTT
TRBV28	TRBD1	TRBJ1-5	once	CASSRPGQGAANQPQHF	TGTGCCAGCAGTCGACCGGGACAGGGGGCGGCCAATCAGCCCCAGCATTTT
TRBV29-1	NA	TRBJ2-1	NA	CSVAGGQGGYNEQFF	TGCAGCGTTGCAGGGGGACAAGGAGGGTACAATGAGCAGTTCTTC
TRBV2	TRBD2	TRBJ2-1	NA	CATGGTNEDEQFF	TGTGCCACCGGGGGGACTAATGAGGATGAGCAGTTCTTC
TRBV7-3	TRBD1	TRBJ1-1	NA	CASSNFPGQLNTEAFF	TGTGCCAGCAGCAATTTCCCGGGACAGCTGAACACTGAAGCTTTCTTT
TRBV6-1	TRBD2	TRBJ2-3	NA	CASSESASGSYTQYF	TGTGCCAGCAGTGAATCGGCTAGCGGGAGTTATACGCAGTATTTT
TRBV5-6	NA	TRBJ1-5	NA	CASSLAHGNQPQHF	TGTGCCAGCAGCTTGGCCCATGGCAATCAGCCCCAGCATTTT
TRBV5-1	NA	TRBJ1-4	few	CASSLGGATNEKLFF	TGCGCCAGCAGCTTGGGCGGGGCAACTAATGAAAAACTGTTTTTT
TRBV6-4	NA	TRBJ2-2	NA	CASSDGTVTGELFF	TGTGCCAGCAGTGACGGGACTGTTACCGGGGAGCTGTTTTTT
TRBV4-1	NA	TRBJ2-7	NA	CASSQGPRVTYEQYF	TGCGCCAGCAGCCAAGGCCCCCGGGTAACCTACGAGCAGTACTTC
TRBV4-1	NA	TRBJ2-4	NA	CASSQVILAKNIQYF	TGCGCCAGCAGCCAAGTCATACTAGCCAAAAACATTCAGTACTTC
TRBV27	NA	TRBJ1-1	NA	CASLGGGSEAFF	TGCGCCAGCCTGGGGGGAGGGTCTGAAGCTTTCTTT
TRBV4-1	NA	TRBJ2-7	NA	CASSQGSGYEQYF	TGCGCCAGCAGCCAGGGGAGCGGATACGAGCAGTACTTC
TRBV9	NA	TRBJ2-3	NA	CASSPQRDVADTQYF	TGTGCCAGCAGCCCGCAACGGGATGTGGCAGATACGCAGTATTTT
TRBV15	NA	TRBJ1-1	NA	CATSNGEVTEAFF	TGTGCCACCAGCAATGGGGAGGTAACTGAAGCTTTCTTT
TRBV2	NA	TRBJ2-1	NA	CASSLSWGNNEQFF	TGTGCCAGCAGTTTAAGCTGGGGAAACAATGAGCAGTTCTTC
TRBV27	NA	TRBJ1-5	NA	CASSLWGNQPQHF	TGTGCCAGCAGTTTATGGGGAAATCAGCCCCAGCATTTT
TRBV28	TRBD2	TRBJ2-3	NA	CASSPPLAGGDLDTQYF	TGTGCCAGCAGTCCACCCCTAGCGGGGGGCGATCTGGATACGCAGTATTTT
TRBV28	TRBD1	TRBJ1-2	NA	CASRTGANYGYTF	TGTGCCAGCAGAACAGGGGCGAACTATGGCTACACCTTC
TRBV27	NA	TRBJ1-5	NA	CASSLYGSNQPQHF	TGTGCCAGCAGTTTATATGGGAGCAATCAGCCCCAGCATTTT
TRBV30	NA	TRBJ1-5	NA	CAWSVRGNQPQHF	TGTGCCTGGAGTGTTAGGGGGAATCAGCCCCAGCATTTT
TRBV11-2	NA	TRBJ1-2	NA	CASSPFRQGQHYGYTF	TGTGCCAGCAGCCCCTTTAGGCAGGGGCAGCACTATGGCTACACCTTC
TRBV28	NA	TRBJ2-7	NA	CASSPLDGSSSYEQYF	TGTGCCAGCAGTCCCCTAGACGGGTCTAGCAGCTACGAGCAGTACTTC
TRBV7-7	TRBD2	TRBJ2-5	NA	CASSRQRGNQETQYF	TGTGCCAGCAGCCGCCAGCGGGGTAACCAAGAGACCCAGTACTTC
TRBV4-1	NA	TRBJ2-7	NA	CASSQGSGFTYEQYF	TGCGCCAGCAGCCAAGGTTCGGGGTTCACCTACGAGCAGTACTTC
TRBV2	TRBD2	TRBJ2-7	NA	CASRPGTNLYEQYF	TGTGCCAGCAGGCCCGGGACTAATCTCTACGAGCAGTACTTC
TRBV28	TRBD1	TRBJ1-2	NA	CASRTGGAVYGYTF	TGTGCCAGCAGGACAGGGGGCGCAGTATATGGCTACACCTTC
TRBV7-9	NA	TRBJ1-5	NA	CASSFERGGEPQHF	TGTGCCAGCAGCTTCGAGAGGGGCGGAGAACCCCAGCATTTT
TRBV6-1	NA	TRBJ1-2	NA	CASGWSNYGYTF	TGTGCCAGCGGGTGGAGCAACTATGGCTACACCTTC
TRBV5-6	TRBD2	TRBJ2-3	NA	CASSLTSGGPTDTQYF	TGTGCCAGCAGCTTGACTAGCGGGGGACCCACAGATACGCAGTATTTT
TRBV4-1	TRBD2	TRBJ2-2	NA	CASSPWTSSNTGELFF	TGCGCCAGCAGCCCTTGGACTAGCTCGAACACCGGGGAGCTGTTTTTT
TRBV15	TRBD2	TRBJ2-5	NA	CATSRGGWETQYF	TGTGCCACCAGCAGGGGGGGGTGGGAGACCCAGTACTTC
TRBV11-2	TRBD2	TRBJ2-7	once	CASSRLGRGKQALGNEQYF	TGTGCCAGCAGCCGATTGGGGAGGGGTAAACAGGCCCTCGGGAACGAGCAGTACTTC
TRBV7-9	TRBD1	TRBJ2-1	NA	CASSLFSGGDEQFF	TGTGCCAGCAGCTTATTCTCAGGGGGCGATGAGCAGTTCTTC
TRBV7-3	TRBD1	TRBJ2-3	NA	CASSLGVQGVGDTQYF	TGTGCCAGCAGCTTAGGGGTTCAGGGGGTTGGAGATACGCAGTATTTT
TRBV2	NA	TRBJ1-2	NA	CASTRGDYGYTF	TGTGCCAGCACCCGGGGGGACTATGGCTACACCTTC
TRBV29-1	NA	TRBJ2-1	NA	CSVEIRGRAYNEQFF	TGCAGCGTTGAAATCCGGGGGCGCGCCTACAATGAGCAGTTCTTC
TRBV13	TRBD1	TRBJ2-7	few	CASSSGTGGDEQYF	TGTGCCAGCAGCTCCGGGACAGGGGGCGACGAGCAGTACTTC
TRBV4-1	NA	TRBJ1-2	NA	CASSQEMGYGYTF	TGCGCCAGCAGCCAAGAGATGGGGTATGGCTACACCTTC
TRBV28	TRBD1	TRBJ1-4	NA	CASSLEQGLATNEKLFF	TGTGCCAGCAGTTTAGAACAGGGGCTAGCAACTAATGAAAAACTGTTTTTT
TRBV6-5	NA	TRBJ2-1	NA	CASGPGLTGRGEQFF	TGTGCCAGCGGTCCGGGACTCACGGGGCGTGGTGAGCAGTTCTTC
TRBV6-5	NA	TRBJ2-5	once	CASKFAYQETQYF	TGTGCCAGCAAGTTCGCCTACCAAGAGACCCAGTACTTC
TRBV5-5	TRBD1	TRBJ2-7	NA	CASSWPDSGQGYEQYF	TGTGCCAGCAGCTGGCCGGACTCGGGACAGGGCTACGAGCAGTACTTC
TRBV13	TRBD2	TRBJ2-7	NA	CASSFGLAGSYEQYF	TGTGCCAGCAGCTTTGGCCTAGCGGGCTCCTACGAGCAGTACTTC
TRBV9	TRBD1	TRBJ1-5	NA	CASSVGGGLNQPQHF	TGTGCCAGCAGCGTAGGAGGGGGCTTAAATCAGCCCCAGCATTTT
TRBV2	TRBD2	TRBJ2-1	NA	CASSWTSIDYNEQFF	TGTGCCAGCAGTTGGACTAGCATCGACTACAATGAGCAGTTCTTC
TRBV12-5	NA	TRBJ2-7	once	CASGLVGSRVAYEQYF	TGTGCTAGTGGTTTGGTAGGATCCAGGGTAGCCTACGAGCAGTACTTC
TRBV18	TRBD1	TRBJ2-7	NA	CASSDRGRVIYEQYF	TGTGCCAGCTCTGACAGGGGGCGCGTCATCTACGAGCAGTACTTC
TRBV7-8	NA	TRBJ2-3	NA	CASSARIGRIYDTQYF	TGTGCCAGCAGCGCTCGGATTGGACGAATATACGATACGCAGTATTTT